The 15 T cell receptor beta chains reported below all come from one sample, sequenced in a study of blood T cell repertoires in COVID-19. TCRdb's table, derived via immunoSEQ multiplex PCR, lists solely in-frame clones and lacks some. The sample holds around 290,000 clones, more than 70% seen once. Sequenced material: peripheral blood. These receptors all come from a woman in her forties or fifties who had recovered from COVID-19.

V is TRBV2 and J is TRBJ2-2, with 11 bases that match TRBD2. Germline CDR1 SNHLY, CDR2 FYNNEI. With 8 bases clipped from V and 4 bases from J, the junction kept 6 bases outside the gene matches. This CDR3 has 15 amino acids. The CDR3 DNA follows: TGTGCCAGCCTACAGACTAGCGGGGTCACCGGGGAGCTGTTTTTT. It codes for CASLQTSGVTGELFF.

V usage is TRBV6-5 and J usage is TRBJ2-3, with 7 bases matching TRBD2. V lost 6 bases to trimming and J lost 5 bases; unmatched junction nucleotides: 5. Germline V gives CDR1 MNHEY, CDR2 SVGAGI. This CDR3 has 13 amino acids. The CDR3 DNA is TGTGCCAGCAGAAGCGGGGCAAAAGATACGCAGTATTTT. Residues: CASRSGAKDTQYF.

The genes are TRBV6-2 or TRBV6-3 and TRBJ2-7; 11 nucleotides agree with TRBD1. The CDR3 loop spans 14 amino acids. V dropped 6 bases and J dropped 4; count of bases not matched to a gene: 5. Germline values: CDR1 MNHEY, CDR2 SVGEGT. This chain's CDR3 is CASSGTGGIYEQYF. The CDR3 coding sequence is TGTGCCAGCAGCGGGACAGGGGGTATTTACGAGCAGTACTTC.

The genes are TRBV9 and TRBJ1-3; TRBD1 aligns across 9 bases. Trimming at V came to 0 bases and at J to 3 bases, leaving 4 bases not matched to a gene. CDR3 size: 16 residues. Germline loops: CDR1 SGDLS, CDR2 YYNGEE. The CDR3 DNA reads as TGTGCCAGCAGCGTAGGTGGACAGGGGATTGGAAACACCATATATTTT. Its translation: CASSVGGQGIGNTIYF.

The V gene is TRBV28, the J gene TRBJ1-2; TRBD1 matches at 9 bases. CDR1 and CDR2 (germline): MDHEN, SYDVKM. The length of the CDR3 is 16 residues. V gave up 4 bases and J gave up 8 bases; unmatched junction bases: 14. The DNA of the CDR3 is TGTGCCAGCAGTTCAACCTTGGGGACAGGGAAATCAGGCTACACCTTC. Its translation is CASSSTLGTGKSGYTF.

The chain combines TRBV3-1 (or the pseudogene TRBV3-2) with TRBJ2-7; D uncertain. CDR1 is LGHDT and CDR2 is YNNKEL in the germline V gene (reference sequence). The CDR3 is 13 residues long. V was trimmed by 3 bases and J by 2 bases, leaving 8 bases between them. CDR3 bases: TGTGCCAGCAGCCAGGCAGGTCCCTACGAGCAGTACTTC. Translated, it gives CASSQAGPYEQYF.

The chain is built from TRBV5-6 and TRBJ2-5, with D possibly TRBD2 on 6 matching bases. Germline values: CDR1 SGHDT, CDR2 YYEEEE. With 4 bases removed from V and 1 base from J, the gap between germline ends came to 8 bases. This CDR3 is built from 13 residues. The DNA of the CDR3 is TGTGCCAGCAGCGGGACTCCCCAAGAGACCCAGTACTTC. This encodes CASSGTPQETQYF. The full variable domain, in which reference TRBV5-6 and TRBJ2-5 provide the parts outside the CDR3, is DAGVTQSPTHLIKTRGQQVTLRCSPKSGHDTVSWYQQALGQGPQFIFQYYEEEERQRGNFPDRFSGHQFPNYSSELNVNALLLGDSALYLCASSGTPQETQYFGPGTRLLVL.

The chain links TRBV3-1 (or the pseudogene TRBV3-2) to TRBJ2-3; 7 bases align to TRBD2. The CDR3 has 16 amino acids. Trimming cost V 1 base and J 0 bases; bases outside gene matches: 4. Germline V gene lookup returns CDR1 LGHDT and CDR2 YNNKEL (reference sequence). Here the CDR3 reads CASSQGTSASTDTQYF. CDR3 nucleotide sequence: TGTGCCAGCAGCCAAGGAACTAGCGCTAGCACAGATACGCAGTATTTT.

CDR3 bases: TGTGCCAGCAATACAGGGGATCAGCCCCAGCATTTT. Its translation: CASNTGDQPQHF. The V gene is TRBV6-5, the J gene TRBJ1-5; 7 nucleotides line up with TRBD1. V lost 7 bases to trimming and J lost 5 bases; unmatched junction nucleotides: 2. This CDR3 is built from 12 residues. The V gene's germline CDR1 is MNHEY and CDR2 SVGAGI.

This chain connects TRBV6-5 to TRBJ2-3, with 11 bases aligning to TRBD2. This CDR3 has 15 residues. Losses at the gene ends were 6 bases for V and 2 bases for J; bases not matched to a gene: 4. Germline V gene lookup returns CDR1 MNHEY and CDR2 SVGAGI. As DNA, the CDR3 is TGTGCCAGCAGGGTAGCGGGGGGGGTCACAGATACGCAGTATTTT. Translating it yields CASRVAGGVTDTQYF.

This chain links TRBV18 with TRBJ2-7; TRBD1 matches 7 bases. This CDR3 spans 15 amino acids. Looked up from germline, CDR1 is KGHSH and CDR2 is LQKENI. The V gene end was trimmed by 3 bases and the J gene end by 5 bases; junction bases not matched to a gene: 10. The CDR3 nucleotides read TGTGCCAGCTCACCCTTAGGGGGCGTTCCAAACGAGCAGTACTTC. Translation gives CASSPLGGVPNEQYF.

The chain employs TRBV28 and TRBJ1-5; D perhaps matches TRBD1 (5 bases). Germline V gene lookup returns CDR1 MDHEN and CDR2 SYDVKM. V was cut by 8 bases and J by 3 bases, with 8 bases left in between. This CDR3 is built from 12 residues. Here the CDR3 DNA reads TGTGCCAGCTCGGGGGTCAATCAGCCCCAGCATTTT. Its protein is CASSGVNQPQHF. Using reference TRBV28 and TRBJ1-5 for the parts outside the CDR3, the full variable domain is DVKVTQSSRYLVKRTGEKVFLECVQDMDHENMFWYRQDPGLGLRLIYFSYDVKMKEKGDIPEGYSVSREKKERFSLILESASTNQTSMYLCASSGVNQPQHFGDGTRLSIL.

V and J are TRBV12-3 or TRBV12-4 and TRBJ1-2, with a tentative D call TRBD1 (6 bases). V was cut by 3 bases and J by 6 bases, with 8 bases left in between. The CDR3 contains 12 residues. The CDR3 protein is CASSLGGHGYTF. The DNA of the CDR3 is TGTGCCAGCAGTTTGGGGGGGCATGGCTACACCTTC.

The J gene is TRBJ1-2, the V gene TRBV5-4, with 10 nucleotides matching TRBD1. The CDR3 extends over 15 amino acids. From germline, CDR1 is SGHNT and CDR2 YYREEE (reference sequence). V trimming: 0 bases; J trimming: 6 bases; junction bases outside the gene matches: 5. This chain's CDR3 is CASSLVGQGIHGYTF. CDR3 bases: TGTGCCAGCAGCTTGGTGGGACAGGGGATTCATGGCTACACCTTC.

The CDR3 region is CASSQDSFPRGRTGSTDTQYF. The CDR3, as DNA: TGCGCCAGCAGCCAAGATTCTTTCCCTCGCGGGAGGACAGGTAGCACAGATACGCAGTATTTT. The chain combines TRBV4-3 with TRBJ2-3; TRBD2 is a possible D gene (8 bases). The germline V and J ends were trimmed by 0 bases and 0 bases, with 25 bases remaining between them. The germline V gene encodes CDR1 LGHNA and CDR2 YSLEER. The CDR3 totals 21 residues.